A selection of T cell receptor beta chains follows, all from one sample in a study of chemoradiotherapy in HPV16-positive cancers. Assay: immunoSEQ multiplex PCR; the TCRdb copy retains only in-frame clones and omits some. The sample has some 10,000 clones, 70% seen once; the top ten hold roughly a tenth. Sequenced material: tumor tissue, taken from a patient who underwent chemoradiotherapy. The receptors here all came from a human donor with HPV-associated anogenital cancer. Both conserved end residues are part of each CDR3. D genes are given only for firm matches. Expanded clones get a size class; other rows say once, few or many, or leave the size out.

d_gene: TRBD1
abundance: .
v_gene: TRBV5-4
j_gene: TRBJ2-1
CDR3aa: CASSSRQGWGNEQFF
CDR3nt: TGTGCCAGCAGCTCCCGACAGGGTTGGGGCAATGAGCAGTTCTTC

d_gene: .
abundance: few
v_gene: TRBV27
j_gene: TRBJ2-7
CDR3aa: CASSLYLGRRNYEQYF
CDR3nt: TGTGCCAGCAGTTTATATCTGGGACGGAGAAACTACGAGCAGTACTTC

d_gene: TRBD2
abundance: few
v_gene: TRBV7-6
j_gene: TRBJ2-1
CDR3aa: CASSFALAGREQFF
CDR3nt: TGTGCCAGCAGCTTTGCACTAGCGGGACGGGAGCAGTTCTTC

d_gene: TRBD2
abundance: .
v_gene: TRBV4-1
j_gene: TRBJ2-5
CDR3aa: CASSRGLAGLVETQYF
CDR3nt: TGCGCCAGCAGCCGTGGACTAGCGGGGTTAGTGGAGACCCAGTACTTC

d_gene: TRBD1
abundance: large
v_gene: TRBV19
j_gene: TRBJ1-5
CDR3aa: CASSGQGGQPQHF
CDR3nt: TGTGCCAGTAGTGGACAGGGTGGTCAGCCCCAGCATTTT

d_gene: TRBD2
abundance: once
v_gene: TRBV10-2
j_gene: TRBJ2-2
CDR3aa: CASSGWEGPNTGELFF
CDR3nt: TGCGCCAGCAGTGGATGGGAGGGCCCGAACACCGGGGAGCTGTTTTTT

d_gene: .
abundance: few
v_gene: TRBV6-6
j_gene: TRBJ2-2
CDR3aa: CASSYQGRTGELFF
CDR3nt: TGTGCCAGCAGTTACCAGGGGCGCACCGGGGAGCTGTTTTTT

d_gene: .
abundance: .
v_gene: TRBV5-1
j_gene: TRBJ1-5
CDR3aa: CASSLDSGNQPQHF
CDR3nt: TGCGCCAGCAGCCTGGACAGCGGCAATCAGCCCCAGCATTTT

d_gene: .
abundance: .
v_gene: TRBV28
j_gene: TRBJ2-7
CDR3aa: CASRSPAHEQYF
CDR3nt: TGTGCCAGCAGGTCCCCGGCCCACGAGCAGTACTTC

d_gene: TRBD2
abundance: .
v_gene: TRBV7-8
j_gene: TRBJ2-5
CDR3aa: CASSGRAFETQYF
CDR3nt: TGTGCCAGCAGTGGGAGGGCCTTCGAGACCCAGTACTTC

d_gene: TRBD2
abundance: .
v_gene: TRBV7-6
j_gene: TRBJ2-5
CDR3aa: CASARGRQETQYF
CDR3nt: TGTGCCAGCGCACGCGGGAGACAAGAGACCCAGTACTTC

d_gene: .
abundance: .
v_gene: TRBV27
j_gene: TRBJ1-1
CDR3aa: CASSRYMNTEAFF
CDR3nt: TGTGCCAGCAGTCGGTACATGAACACTGAAGCTTTCTTT

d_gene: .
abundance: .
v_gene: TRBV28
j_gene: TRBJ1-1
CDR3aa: CASSLVGGANGAFF
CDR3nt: TGTGCCAGCAGTTTAGTCGGGGGAGCAAATGGAGCTTTCTTT

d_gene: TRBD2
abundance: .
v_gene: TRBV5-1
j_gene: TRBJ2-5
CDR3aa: CATTRSGGGETQYF
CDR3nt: TGCGCCACAACTAGAAGCGGGGGCGGAGAGACCCAGTACTTC

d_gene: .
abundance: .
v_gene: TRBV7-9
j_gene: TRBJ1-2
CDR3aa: CASSLSLGYGYTF
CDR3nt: TGTGCCAGCAGCTTATCATTAGGCTATGGCTACACCTTC

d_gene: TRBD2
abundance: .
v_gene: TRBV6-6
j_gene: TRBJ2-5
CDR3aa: CASSSWSGGETQYF
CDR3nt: TGTGCCAGCAGTTCCTGGTCGGGAGGAGAGACCCAGTACTTC

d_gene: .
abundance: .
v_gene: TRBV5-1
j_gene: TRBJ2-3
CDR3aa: CASSREPDTQYF
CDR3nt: TGCGCCAGCAGCCGCGAGCCAGATACGCAGTATTTT

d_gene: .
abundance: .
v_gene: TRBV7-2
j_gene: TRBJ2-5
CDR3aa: CASSPTWAETQYF
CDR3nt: TGTGCCAGCAGCCCCACCTGGGCGGAGACCCAGTACTTC

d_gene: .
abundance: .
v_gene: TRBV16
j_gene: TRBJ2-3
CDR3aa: CASSQSQRNTQYF
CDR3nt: TGTGCCAGCAGCCAGAGTCAGAGGAATACGCAGTATTTT

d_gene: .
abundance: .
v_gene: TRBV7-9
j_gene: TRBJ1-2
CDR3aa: CASSLENYGYTF
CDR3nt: TGTGCCAGCAGCTTAGAAAATTATGGCTACACCTTC

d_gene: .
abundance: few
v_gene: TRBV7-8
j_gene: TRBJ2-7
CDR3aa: CASSHGPSYEQYF
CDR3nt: TGTGCCAGCAGCCACGGGCCTTCCTACGAGCAGTACTTC

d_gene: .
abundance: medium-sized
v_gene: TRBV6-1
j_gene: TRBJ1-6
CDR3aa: CASSSRDTVNSPLHF
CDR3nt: TGTGCCAGCAGTTCCCGGGACACAGTGAATTCACCCCTCCACTTT

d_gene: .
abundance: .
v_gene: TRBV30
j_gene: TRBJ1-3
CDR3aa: CAWSVSGRNTIYF
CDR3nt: TGTGCCTGGAGTGTGTCAGGGAGAAACACCATATATTTT

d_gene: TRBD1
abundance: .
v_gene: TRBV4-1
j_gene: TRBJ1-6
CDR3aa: CASSQSGTENSPLHF
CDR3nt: TGCGCCAGCAGCCAAAGCGGGACAGAGAATTCACCCCTCCACTTT

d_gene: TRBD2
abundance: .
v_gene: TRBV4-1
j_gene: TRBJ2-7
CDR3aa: CASSQFGGETYEQYF
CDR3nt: TGCGCCAGCAGCCAATTCGGGGGGGAGACCTACGAGCAGTACTTC

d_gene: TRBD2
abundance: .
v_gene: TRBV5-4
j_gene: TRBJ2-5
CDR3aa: CASSSGGFQETQYF
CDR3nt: TGTGCCAGCAGCTCGGGGGGATTCCAAGAGACCCAGTACTTC

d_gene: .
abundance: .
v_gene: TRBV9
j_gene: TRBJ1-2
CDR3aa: CASGGAANYGYTF
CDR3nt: TGTGCCAGCGGGGGGGCCGCTAACTATGGCTACACCTTC

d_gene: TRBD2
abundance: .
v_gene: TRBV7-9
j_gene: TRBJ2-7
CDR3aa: CASSWSSGTGGEQYF
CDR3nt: TGTGCCAGCAGTTGGTCTAGCGGGACGGGTGGCGAGCAGTACTTC

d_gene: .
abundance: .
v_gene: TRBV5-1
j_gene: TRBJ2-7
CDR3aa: CASSLSLGGYEQYF
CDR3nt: TGCGCCAGCAGCTTGTCATTGGGGGGTTACGAGCAGTACTTC

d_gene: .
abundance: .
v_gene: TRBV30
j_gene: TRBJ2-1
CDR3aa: CAWSVGQGLYNEQFF
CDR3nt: TGTGCCTGGAGTGTAGGCCAGGGCCTCTACAATGAGCAGTTCTTC

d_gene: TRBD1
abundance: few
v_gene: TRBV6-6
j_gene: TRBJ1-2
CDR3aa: CASSYSKGAGYTF
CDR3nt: TGTGCCAGCAGTTACAGTAAGGGGGCAGGCTACACCTTC

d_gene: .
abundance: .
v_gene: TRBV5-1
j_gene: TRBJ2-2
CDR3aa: CASRPGAPMNTGELFF
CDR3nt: TGCGCCAGCAGGCCCGGGGCCCCTATGAACACCGGGGAGCTGTTTTTT

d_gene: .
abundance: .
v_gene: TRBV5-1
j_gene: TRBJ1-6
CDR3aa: CASSMGTDPYNSPLHF
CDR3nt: TGCGCCAGCTCCATGGGGACGGATCCCTATAATTCACCCCTCCACTTT

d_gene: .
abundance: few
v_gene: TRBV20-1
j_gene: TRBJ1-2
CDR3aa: CAGGEPHGYTF
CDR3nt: TGCGCCGGGGGGGAGCCACATGGCTACACCTTC

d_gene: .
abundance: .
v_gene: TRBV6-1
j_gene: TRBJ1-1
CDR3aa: CASRIGGINTEAFF
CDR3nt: TGTGCCAGCAGAATAGGGGGGATCAACACTGAAGCTTTCTTT

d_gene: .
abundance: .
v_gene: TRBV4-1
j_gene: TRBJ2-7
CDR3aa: CASTQWEQYF
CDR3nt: TGTGCCAGCACCCAATGGGAGCAGTACTTC

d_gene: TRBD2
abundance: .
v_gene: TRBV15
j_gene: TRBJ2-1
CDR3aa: CATSPRGGPYNEQFF
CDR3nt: TGTGCCACCAGCCCTCGGGGGGGCCCCTACAATGAGCAGTTCTTC

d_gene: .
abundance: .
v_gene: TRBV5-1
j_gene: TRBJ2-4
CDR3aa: CASSLEGFGNIQYF
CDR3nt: TGCGCCAGCAGCTTGGAAGGTTTTGGAAACATTCAGTACTTC

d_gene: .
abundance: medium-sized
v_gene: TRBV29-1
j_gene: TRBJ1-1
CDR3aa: CSVETGHLTEAFF
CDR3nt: TGCAGCGTTGAAACGGGACACCTCACTGAAGCTTTCTTT

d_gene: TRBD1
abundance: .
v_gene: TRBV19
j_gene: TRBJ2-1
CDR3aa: CASSGQGASEQFF
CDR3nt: TGTGCCAGTAGCGGACAGGGGGCAAGTGAGCAGTTCTTC

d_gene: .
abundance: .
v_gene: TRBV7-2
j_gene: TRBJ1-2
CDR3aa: CASSFGPLEGYTF
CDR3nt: TGTGCCAGCAGCTTTGGCCCCTTGGAGGGCTACACCTTC

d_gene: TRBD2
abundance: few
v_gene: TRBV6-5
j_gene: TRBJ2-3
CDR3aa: CASSFLGGRAGDTQYF
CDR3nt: TGTGCCAGCAGTTTTCTTGGCGGGAGGGCCGGAGATACGCAGTATTTT

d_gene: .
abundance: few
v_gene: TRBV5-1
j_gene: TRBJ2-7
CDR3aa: CASSSAGSYEQYF
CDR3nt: TGCGCCAGCAGCTCAGCCGGGAGCTACGAGCAGTACTTC

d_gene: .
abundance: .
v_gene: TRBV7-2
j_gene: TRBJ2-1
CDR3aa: CASKKRAGNEQFF
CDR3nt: TGTGCCAGCAAAAAAAGAGCGGGTAATGAGCAGTTCTTC

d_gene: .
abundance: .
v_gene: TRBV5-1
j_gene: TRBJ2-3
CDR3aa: CASSRVGTSTDTQYF
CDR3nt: TGCGCCAGCAGCCGAGTAGGGACTAGCACAGATACGCAGTATTTT

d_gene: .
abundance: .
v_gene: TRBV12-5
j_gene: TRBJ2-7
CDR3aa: CASGLGTGSSYEQYF
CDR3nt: TGTGCTAGTGGTTTAGGGACGGGAAGCTCCTACGAGCAGTACTTC

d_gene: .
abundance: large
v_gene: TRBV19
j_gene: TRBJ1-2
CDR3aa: CASTGGRNYGYTF
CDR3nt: TGTGCCAGTACCGGGGGACGGAACTATGGCTACACCTTC

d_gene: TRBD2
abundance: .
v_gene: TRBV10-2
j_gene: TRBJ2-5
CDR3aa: CASSENSGRAETQYF
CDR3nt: TGCGCCAGCAGTGAGAATAGCGGGAGGGCGGAGACCCAGTACTTC

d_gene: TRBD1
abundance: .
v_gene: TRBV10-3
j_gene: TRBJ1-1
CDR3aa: CATWTGAENTEAFF
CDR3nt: TGTGCCACGTGGACAGGGGCGGAGAACACTGAAGCTTTCTTT